The present T cell receptor (beta chain) was sequenced within a study of CD8+ T cells in alopecia areata. Worth noting for this clone: Its specificity is unknown. The sample holds other DNA sequences that translate to the same CDR3.

The authors sorted CD4+ and CD8+ T cells from PBMCs. There are 14 residues in the CDR3. Trimming took 3 bases from V and 4 from J; bases not matched to a gene: 5. Germline assignment: CDR1 LNHDA and CDR2 SQIVND (reference sequence). It was cDNA, reverse transcribed from extracted RNA, that served as the sequencing template. Some clones are missing from TCRdb's copy, which holds only in-frame ones; the method was immunoSEQ multiplex PCR. The sample yields approximately 34,000 clones, around 60% seen once. Study-wide results and limits: Compared with mice, patients displayed less clear TCR sharing, possibly for HLA-related reasons. Lesional scalp displayed greater clonality than normal scalp, most notably in alopecia totalis/universalis.

The chain recombines TRBV19 with TRBJ2-7, with 8 positions matching TRBD1. Sequencing used NKG2D-high CD8+ T cells sorted from blood. The receptor's source is a human donor with alopecia areata. DNA for the CDR3: TGTGCCAGTAGTATCGGACAGGGCATTTACGAGCAGTACTTC. The encoded protein is CASSIGQGIYEQYF.